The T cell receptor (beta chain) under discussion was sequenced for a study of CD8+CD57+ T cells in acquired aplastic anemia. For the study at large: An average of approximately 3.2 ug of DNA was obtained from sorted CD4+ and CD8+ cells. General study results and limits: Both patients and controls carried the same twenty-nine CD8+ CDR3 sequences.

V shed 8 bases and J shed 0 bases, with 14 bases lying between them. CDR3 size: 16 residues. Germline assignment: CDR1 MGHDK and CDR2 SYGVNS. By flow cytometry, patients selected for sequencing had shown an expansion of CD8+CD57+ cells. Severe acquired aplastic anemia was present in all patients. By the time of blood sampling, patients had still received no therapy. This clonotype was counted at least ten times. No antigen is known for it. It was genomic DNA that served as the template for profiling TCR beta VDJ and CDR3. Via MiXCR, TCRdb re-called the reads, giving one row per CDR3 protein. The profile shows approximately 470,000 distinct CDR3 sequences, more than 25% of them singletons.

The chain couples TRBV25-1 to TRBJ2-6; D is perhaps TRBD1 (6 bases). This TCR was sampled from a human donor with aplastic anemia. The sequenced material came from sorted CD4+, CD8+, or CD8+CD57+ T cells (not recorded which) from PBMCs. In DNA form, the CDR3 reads TGTGCCAGCGTAGGGACAAACTCCTCTGGGGCCAACGTCCTGACTTTC. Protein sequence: CASVGTNSSGANVLTF. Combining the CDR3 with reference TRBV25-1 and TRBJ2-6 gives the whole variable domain EADIYQTPRYLVIGTGKKITLECSQTMGHDKMYWYQQDPGMELHLIHYSYGVNSTEKGDLSSESTVSRIRTEHFPLTLESARPSHTSQYLCASVGTNSSGANVLTFGAGSRLTVL.